Detailed here is one T cell receptor beta chain. This receptor's antigen is unknown. The record has no base qualities; no much larger clone is one base away. The immunoSEQ Assay, a bias-controlled multiplex PCR, was used to amplify TCRbeta CDR3 regions from genomic DNA. The original methods were these. The number of nucleated cells in each sample was estimated by amplification of reference gene primers within the assay. Sequence reads were collapsed and filtered to measure the absolute abundance of every unique TCRbeta CDR3 rearrangement. For each sample, productive Simpson clonality was calculated by taking the square root of Simpson's diversity index across productive rearrangements. Not all clones reach the TCRdb copy of this immuneACCESS table, which keeps in-frame sequences only. Checked studies attribute under half of the gap to unresolved V genes and leave the rest unexplained. V and J calls plus clone size are reproduced from that table; the DNA served to infer D and trimming. The sample includes about 160,000 clones, with 65% to 85% observed a single time. In total, the top ten clones hold approximately 6% of the sample.

In the prospective study, participants were roughly 18 to 100 years old, resided in about two dozen geographic areas of the United States, and were enrolled through a virtual design. In the prospective study, participants were assigned to cohorts based on the clinical history participants reported in a screening survey and a study questionnaire. Recovered participants in ImmuneRACE Cohort 3 were defined as having two consecutive negative NP/OP PCR tests, clearance from a healthcare professional, or resolution of symptoms. Each participant in the prospective study had whole blood, serum and a nasopharyngeal or oropharyngeal swab collected by mobile phlebotomists. Participants in the prospective study had the option to provide additional blood draws and questionnaires over an approximately 2-month period. Before DNA extraction, prospective study blood samples were shipped either frozen or at room temperature.

The data originate from a study of blood T cell repertoires in COVID-19 (dated by TCRdb to the early 2020s). Background for the entire study: The collaborator samples originated in the United States, Italy and Spain and spanned the acute and convalescent phases of COVID-19. Where available, HLA class I and class II types were obtained from metadata supplied by the sample provider rather than from assay-based typing. Samples came from the ongoing ImmuneRACE study (first 160 participants) plus 1,254 subjects from 6 global collaborators. The repertoires were made available in a free public database intended to serve as a resource for research on the immune response to SARS-CoV-2. The prospective study material was composed of cDNA or gDNA derived from T cells, B-cell-depleted T cells, or PBMCs. Sample metadata almost always included a de-identified subject ID, COVID-19 status, age in years and sex. The dataset comprised deeply sampled blood TCRbeta repertoires from subjects exposed to, actively infected with, or recovered from COVID-19. General conclusions and limits of the study: How much clinical and demographic metadata was included differed by source and by participant, and the metadata was provided uncurated.

The CDR3, cysteine through phenylalanine, is 16 amino acids long. Just CDR3 DNA is preserved here, 48 bases in frame from base 1. V lost 7 bases and J lost 2 bases, and the count of bases not matched to a germline gene is 11. CDR1 and CDR2 (SEHNR, FQNEAQ) derive from the germline V gene (reference sequence). The clonotype comes from a man aged 40-49 years who had recovered from COVID-19. In this chain, TRBV7-9 is recombined with TRBJ1-3, and 7 junction bases match TRBD1. The sample comprised PBMCs or T cells enriched from blood (not recorded which). The sequence in DNA is TGTGCCAGCACCCCAGGACAGGCTTTAACTGGAAACACCATATATTTT. Its amino acids are CASTPGQALTGNTIYF.